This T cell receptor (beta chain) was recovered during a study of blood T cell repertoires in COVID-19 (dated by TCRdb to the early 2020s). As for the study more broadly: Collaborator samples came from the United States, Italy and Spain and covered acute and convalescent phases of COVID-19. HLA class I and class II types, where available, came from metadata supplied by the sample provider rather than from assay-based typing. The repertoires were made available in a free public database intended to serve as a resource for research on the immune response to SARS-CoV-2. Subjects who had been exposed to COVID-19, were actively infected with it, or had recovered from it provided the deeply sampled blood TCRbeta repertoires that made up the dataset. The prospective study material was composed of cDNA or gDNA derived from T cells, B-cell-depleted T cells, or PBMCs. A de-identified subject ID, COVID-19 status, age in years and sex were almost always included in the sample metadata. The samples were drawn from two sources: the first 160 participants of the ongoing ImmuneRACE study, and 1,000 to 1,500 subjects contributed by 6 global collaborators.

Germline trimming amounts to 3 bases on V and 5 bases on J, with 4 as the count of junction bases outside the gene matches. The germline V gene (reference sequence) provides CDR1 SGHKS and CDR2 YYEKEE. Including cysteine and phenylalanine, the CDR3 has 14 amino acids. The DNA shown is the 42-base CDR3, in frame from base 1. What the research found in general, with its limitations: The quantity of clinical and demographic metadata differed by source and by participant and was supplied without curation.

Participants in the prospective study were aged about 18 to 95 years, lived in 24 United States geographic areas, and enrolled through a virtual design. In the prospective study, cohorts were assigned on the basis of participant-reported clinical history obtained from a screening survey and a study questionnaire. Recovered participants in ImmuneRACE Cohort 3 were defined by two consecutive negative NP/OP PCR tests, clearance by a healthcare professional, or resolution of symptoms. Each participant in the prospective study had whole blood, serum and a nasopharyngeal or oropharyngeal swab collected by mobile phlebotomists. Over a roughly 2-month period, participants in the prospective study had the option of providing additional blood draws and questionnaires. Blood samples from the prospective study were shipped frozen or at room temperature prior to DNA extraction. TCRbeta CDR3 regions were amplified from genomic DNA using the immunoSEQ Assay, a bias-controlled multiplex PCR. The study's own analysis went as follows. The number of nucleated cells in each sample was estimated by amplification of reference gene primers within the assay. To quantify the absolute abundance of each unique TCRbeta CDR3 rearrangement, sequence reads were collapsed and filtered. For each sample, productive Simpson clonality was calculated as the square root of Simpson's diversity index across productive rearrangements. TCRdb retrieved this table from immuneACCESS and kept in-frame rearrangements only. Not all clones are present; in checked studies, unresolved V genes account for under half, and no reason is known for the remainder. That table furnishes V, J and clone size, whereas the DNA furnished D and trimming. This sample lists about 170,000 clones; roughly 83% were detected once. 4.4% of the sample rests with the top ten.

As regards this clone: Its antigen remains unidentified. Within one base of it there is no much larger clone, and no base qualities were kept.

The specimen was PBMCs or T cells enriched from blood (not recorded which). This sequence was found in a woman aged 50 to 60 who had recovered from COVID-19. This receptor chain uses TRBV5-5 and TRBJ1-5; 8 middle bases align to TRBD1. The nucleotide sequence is TGTGCCAGCAGCTCAGGGGGCGTCGATCAGCCCCAGCATTTT. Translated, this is CASSSGGVDQPQHF.